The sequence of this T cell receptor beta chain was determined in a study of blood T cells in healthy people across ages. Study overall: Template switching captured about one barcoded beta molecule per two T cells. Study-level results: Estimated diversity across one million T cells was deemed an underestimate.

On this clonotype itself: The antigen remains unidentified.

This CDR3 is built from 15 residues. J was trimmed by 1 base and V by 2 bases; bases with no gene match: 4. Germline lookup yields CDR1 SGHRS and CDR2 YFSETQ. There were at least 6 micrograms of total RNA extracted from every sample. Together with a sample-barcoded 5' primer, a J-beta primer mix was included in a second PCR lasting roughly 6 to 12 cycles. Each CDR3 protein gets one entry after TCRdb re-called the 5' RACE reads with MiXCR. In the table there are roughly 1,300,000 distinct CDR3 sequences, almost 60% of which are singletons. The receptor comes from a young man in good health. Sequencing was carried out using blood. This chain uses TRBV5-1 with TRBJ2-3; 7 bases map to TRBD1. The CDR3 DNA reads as TGCGCCAGCAGCTTTATAGGGGGCCGCACAGATACGCAGTATTTT. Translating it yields CASSFIGGRTDTQYF.